These 8 T cell receptor beta chains originate from one sample sequenced in a study of blood T cells in healthy people across ages. A second PCR, run for about 7 to 11 cycles, used a sample-barcoded 5' primer plus a J-beta primer mix. MiXCR was run by TCRdb on the 5' RACE reads, yielding one entry per CDR3 protein. Of approximately 1,000,000 distinct CDR3 sequences listed, around 43% are singletons. The sample was blood. The receptors stem from a woman aged 60-70 years in good health.

The chain couples TRBV5-8 to TRBJ2-1; 15 bases map to TRBD2. The V segment lost 4 bases and the J segment 0 bases; nucleotides outside the gene matches: 8. Germline loops: CDR1 SGHTS, CDR2 YDEGEE. The CDR3 contains 19 residues. CDR3: CASSTGTSGGWSSYNEQFF. In DNA form, the CDR3 reads TGTGCCAGCAGCACCGGGACTAGCGGGGGGTGGAGCTCCTACAATGAGCAGTTCTTC.

This clonotype was observed a handful of times. The chain employs TRBV25-1 and TRBJ1-4, with D possibly TRBD1 on 5 matching bases. The V gene lost 6 bases and the J gene lost 4 bases, with 9 bases spanning the gap. The CDR3 sequence is 13 residues long. Germline values: CDR1 MGHDK, CDR2 SYGVNS. The CDR3 spells CASRDSGNEKLFF. DNA for the CDR3: TGTGCCAGCAGAGACAGTGGTAATGAAAAACTGTTTTTT.

The chain employs TRBV6-1 and TRBJ2-3; D uncertain. Germline values: CDR1 MNHNS, CDR2 SASEGT. This CDR3 comprises 14 residues. Deletions cut 1 base from V and 1 base from J, with 6 bases between. The CDR3 is CASSEDTRTDTQYF. The CDR3 DNA reads TGTGCCAGCAGTGAAGATACTCGCACAGATACGCAGTATTTT.

The rearrangement uses TRBV18 and TRBJ2-7, with 9 bases identical to TRBD1. The tail of the sequence fits TRBJ2-5 better, so the J call may be wrong. CDR1 and CDR2 (germline): KGHSH, LQKENI. The CDR3 covers 17 residues. The CDR3 region is CASSPPSLDRGGKTQYF. The CDR3 region has the DNA TGTGCCAGCTCACCACCGTCCTTGGACAGGGGAGGGAAGACCCAGTACTTC.

The sample holds a few counts of this clonotype. The J gene is TRBJ2-5, the V gene TRBV2; TRBD1 agrees at 8 bases. Losses at the gene ends were 7 bases for V and 3 bases for J; bases not matched to a gene: 7. This CDR3 comprises 14 residues. In germline, CDR1 is SNHLY, CDR2 FYNNEI. DNA of the CDR3: TGTGCCAGCATCCTGGACAGGGCAAAAGAGACCCAGTACTTC. Its translation: CASILDRAKETQYF.

The chain employs TRBV15 and TRBJ1-4; a weak D match, TRBD1 (6 bases). CDR3 length: 16 amino acids. Per germline, CDR1 LNHNV and CDR2 YYDKDF (reference sequence). V was trimmed by 3 bases and J by 5 bases, leaving 16 bases between them. The CDR3 spells CATSRGTQGLNEKLFF. CDR3 sequence (DNA): TGTGCCACCAGCAGGGGCACCCAGGGGTTAAATGAAAAACTGTTTTTT.

The chain joins TRBV6-6 to TRBJ2-7; D tentatively reads TRBD1 or TRBD2 (5 bases each). Germline values: CDR1 MNHNY, CDR2 SVGAGI (reference sequence). CDR3 size: 17 residues. Trimming removed 0 bases from V and 5 bases from J, with 20 bases in between. CDR3 residues: CASSYSVGRAGSHEQYF. Written as DNA, the CDR3 is TGTGCCAGCAGTTACTCAGTTGGTCGGGCAGGGAGCCACGAGCAGTACTTC.

This chain connects TRBV10-3 to TRBJ2-3; TRBD1 or TRBD2 may be the D gene (5 bases each). Trimming left V 10 bases short and J 0 bases short, with 17 bases between. The CDR3 is made up of 15 amino acids. Germline loops: CDR1 ENHRY, CDR2 SYGVKD. DNA of the CDR3: TGTGCCACCGGTATGGGGGTCACTAGCACAGATACGCAGTATTTT. This gives the protein CATGMGVTSTDTQYF.